One sample yielded the 18 T cell receptor beta chains listed below, sequenced in a study of blood T cells in healthy people across ages. A J-beta primer mix and a sample-barcoded 5' primer were used in a second PCR of roughly 6 to 11 cycles. TCRdb analysed the 5' RACE reads with MiXCR anew, one entry per CDR3 protein. The repertoire holds about 970,000 distinct CDR3 sequences, with about 53% as singletons. Material: blood. The receptors here all came from a woman aged 55-75 years in good health.

V is TRBV25-1 and J is TRBJ2-3; D is perhaps TRBD2 (6 bases). Between the trimmed V and J ends, which lost 3 bases and 7 bases, there was a span of 26 bases. The CDR3 has 18 amino acids. The germline V gene has CDR1 MGHDK and CDR2 SYGVNS. The CDR3 DNA is TGTGCCAGCAGTGAGAGAAATATCCGGGGGACGTTAGCATATACGCAGTATTTT. It is translated as CASSERNIRGTLAYTQYF. Complete variable domain (other parts from reference TRBV25-1 and TRBJ2-3): EADIYQTPRYLVIGTGKKITLECSQTMGHDKMYWYQQDPGMELHLIHYSYGVNSTEKGDLSSESTVSRIRTEHFPLTLESARPSHTSQYLCASSERNIRGTLAYTQYFGPGTRLTVL.

The chain uses TRBV10-3 and TRBJ2-7, with 8 positions matching TRBD2. Gene TRBJ2-5 matches the end of the DNA better, so the J call may be wrong. The CDR3 runs to 15 residues. Per the germline V gene, CDR1 is ENHRY and CDR2 is SYGVKD. The CDR3, as DNA: TGTGCCATCAGTGAGAAGGGACTAGTAAGAGAGACCCAGTACTTC. Its translation is CAISEKGLVRETQYF.

As to this clonotype: One end of the junction fails to match germline, which may point to a read error. The chain links TRBV18 to TRBJ2-3; 10 bases are a match to TRBD2. CDR1 is KGHSH, CDR2 LQKENI, per germline. CDR3 length: 17 amino acids. The CDR3 here is CASSPTGLAVITDTQYF. CDR3 bases: TGCGCCAGCTCACCAACCGGACTAGCGGTAATCACAGATACGCAGTATTTT.

The genes are TRBV7-9 and TRBJ2-1; no clear D. The CDR3 is made up of 15 amino acids. Looked up from germline, CDR1 is SEHNR and CDR2 is FQNEAQ (reference sequence). Trimming took 7 bases from V and 10 from J, leaving 23 bases between them. The chain's CDR3 is CASITDWPLSLEQFF. CDR3 nucleotides: TGTGCCAGCATCACAGACTGGCCCTTATCCTTAGAGCAGTTCTTC.

The chain employs TRBV7-2 and TRBJ2-1; D not resolved. Trimming left V 0 bases short and J 3 bases short, with 12 bases between. This CDR3 contains 16 residues. Germline V gene lookup returns CDR1 SGHTA and CDR2 FQGNSA. The CDR3: CASSLAGWAVYNEQFF. CDR3 DNA: TGTGCCAGCAGCTTAGCGGGGTGGGCGGTCTACAATGAGCAGTTCTTC.

In its sample, this clonotype was seen a few times. The J gene is TRBJ2-5, the V gene TRBV4-1; D may be TRBD2 (6 bases). V dropped 0 bases and J dropped 4 bases, with 15 bases sitting between them. Germline V CDR1 and CDR2: MGHRA, YSYEKL. There are 16 residues in the CDR3. In DNA, the CDR3 is TGCGCCAGCAGCCAAGATACTGGGAGGCCCCGAGAGACCCAGTACTTC. Protein sequence: CASSQDTGRPRETQYF.

The rearrangement links TRBV9 to TRBJ1-1; no reliable D call. V gave up 2 bases and J gave up 0 bases, with 8 bases separating them. CDR3 size: 14 residues. Germline CDR1 reads SGDLS; CDR2 reads YYNGEE. CDR3 in amino acids: CASSVSSMNTEAFF. The CDR3, as DNA: TGTGCCAGCAGCGTGTCCAGCATGAACACTGAAGCTTTCTTT.

This clonotype was seen only once. The genes are TRBV28 and TRBJ2-1; TRBD1 might be the D (6 bases). Germline V gene lookup returns CDR1 MDHEN and CDR2 SYDVKM. Trimming removed 3 bases from V and 6 bases from J, with 18 bases in between. This CDR3 is built from 16 residues. Here the CDR3 reads CASSFLLRGRVNEQFF. Written as DNA, the CDR3 is TGTGCCAGCAGTTTTCTTCTCAGGGGCAGGGTCAATGAGCAGTTCTTC. Looking up the rest from reference TRBV28 and TRBJ2-1 gives the full variable domain: DVKVTQSSRYLVKRTGEKVFLECVQDMDHENMFWYRQDPGLGLRLIYFSYDVKMKEKGDIPEGYSVSREKKERFSLILESASTNQTSMYLCASSFLLRGRVNEQFFGPGTRLTVL.

The V call is TRBV20-1, the J call TRBJ2-2; 9 nucleotides align to TRBD2. Trimming cost V 6 bases and J 0 bases; bases outside gene matches: 8. Germline V gene sequence: CDR1 DFQATT, CDR2 SNEGSKA (reference sequence). This CDR3 is built from 16 residues. The CDR3 protein is CSASRASGANTGELFF. The CDR3, as DNA: TGCAGTGCCAGTCGGGCTAGCGGGGCGAACACCGGGGAGCTGTTTTTT.

This clonotype has a handful of counts. The rearrangement links TRBV6-2 or TRBV6-3 to TRBJ2-5, with a possible D match to TRBD2 (5 bases). V shed 0 bases and J shed 1 base, with 6 bases lying between them. Looked up from germline, CDR1 is MNHEY and CDR2 is SVGEGT. This CDR3 region has 14 residues. The CDR3 DNA is TGTGCCAGCAGTTACTCGAGGGCCCAAGAGACCCAGTACTTC. The encoded protein is CASSYSRAQETQYF.

The rearrangement uses TRBV28 and TRBJ2-1; D uncertain. V dropped 4 bases and J dropped 4 bases, with 11 bases sitting between them. Germline loops: CDR1 MDHEN, CDR2 SYDVKM. The CDR3 is 14 amino acids. CDR3 sequence reads: CASSSPVRYNEQFF. The CDR3 nucleotides are TGTGCCAGCAGTTCCCCCGTCCGGTACAATGAGCAGTTCTTC.

This clonotype was found a few times. The V call is TRBV20-1, the J call TRBJ2-3; D gene uncertain. Germline loops: CDR1 DFQATT, CDR2 SNEGSKA (reference sequence). The V end lost 5 bases, the J end lost 4 bases, and 13 bases lay between the germline ends. The CDR3 is 13 amino acids. The CDR3 spells CSALSGVADTQYF. CDR3 in DNA: TGCAGTGCTCTCTCCGGCGTCGCAGATACGCAGTATTTT.

This clonotype turned up a few times. The chain has TRBV6-2 or TRBV6-3 and TRBJ2-1; no definite D call. The CDR3 covers 11 residues. V lost 8 bases and J 9 bases, leaving 11 bases between the germline ends. Per germline, CDR1 MNHEY and CDR2 SVGEGT. The CDR3 sequence is CASQVDFEQFF. For the CDR3, the DNA is TGTGCCAGCCAGGTCGACTTTGAGCAGTTCTTC.

In this sample, this clonotype turned up a few times. This chain links TRBV27 with TRBJ2-1, with D unclear. Germline CDR1 MNHEY, CDR2 SMNVEV (reference sequence). The V and J ends lost 8 bases and 7 bases respectively, with 12 bases between them. This CDR3 has 12 amino acids. Here the CDR3 reads CASAGLGNEQFF. The DNA of the CDR3 is TGTGCCAGCGCTGGTCTAGGAAATGAGCAGTTCTTC.

The rearrangement links TRBV7-9 to TRBJ2-7; 11 nucleotides align to TRBD2. This CDR3 has 16 amino acids. Germline V gene lookup returns CDR1 SEHNR and CDR2 FQNEAQ (reference sequence). V gave up 0 bases and J gave up 2 bases; unmatched junction bases: 3. The CDR3 nucleotides read TGTGCCAGCAGCTTAGCGCGGGGACTAGCGGCCTACGAGCAGTACTTC. Its translation is CASSLARGLAAYEQYF.

The rearrangement joins TRBV3-1 to TRBJ2-7, with D perhaps matching TRBD1 (6 bases). Trimming cost V 10 bases and J 4 bases, with 11 bases left between them. This CDR3 has 11 residues. Germline CDR1 is LGHDT and CDR2 is YNNKEL (reference sequence). The CDR3: CANLQGYEQYF. CDR3 bases: TGTGCCAACCTACAGGGATACGAGCAGTACTTC.

The chain joins TRBV27 to TRBJ2-1; D may be TRBD2 (5 bases). CDR3 size: 12 residues. The V gene's germline CDR1 is MNHEY and CDR2 SMNVEV (reference sequence). V dropped 4 bases and J dropped 10 bases, with 11 bases sitting between them. CDR3 sequence reads: CASSSSQREQFF. The CDR3 region has the DNA TGTGCCAGCAGTTCCTCACAGCGGGAGCAGTTCTTC.

The chain couples TRBV3-1 to TRBJ2-3, with 9 nucleotides matching TRBD2. The J segment lost 3 bases and the V segment lost 0 bases, leaving 4 bases of the junction unmatched. Germline V gene data show CDR1 as LGHDT and CDR2 as YNNKEL (reference sequence). This CDR3 has 16 residues. In nucleotides, the CDR3 is TGTGCCAGCAGCCAAGATCCTAGCGGGAATACAGATACGCAGTATTTT. Translated: CASSQDPSGNTDTQYF.